This record looks at one T cell receptor (beta chain) sequence and its context. The data derive from a study of blood T cell repertoires in COVID-19. Study overall: Specimens from acute and convalescent COVID-19 originated in the United States, Italy and Spain.

The CDR3 has 16 residues. Per germline, CDR1 MNHEY and CDR2 SVGEGT. V was pared by 2 bases and J by 2 bases, with 6 bases of the junction left unmatched. Recruitment covered 20 to 25 US areas and drew participants whose ages spanned roughly 18 to 100 years. Recovered participants had two consecutive negative NP/OP PCR tests, healthcare professional clearance, or symptom resolution. Per the original data handling: Estimates of nucleated cell counts were drawn from the amplification of reference gene primers. Clones were sequenced by immunoSEQ multiplex PCR, and TCRdb holds only the in-frame ones, with some missing. That table is the source of V, J and clone size, and D and trimming were worked out from the DNA. The table lists a few hundred thousand clones, around 86% of them singletons.

The sequence came from a woman between 50 and 59 years old who had recovered from COVID-19. The sample taken for sequencing was PBMCs or T cells enriched from blood (not recorded which). The V call is TRBV6-2 or TRBV6-3, the J call TRBJ2-7; 10 nucleotides line up with TRBD1. The CDR3 DNA sequence: TGTGCCAGCAGTTACGGGGCCGGGACAGGGGCCTACGAGCAGTACTTC. Amino acid sequence: CASSYGAGTGAYEQYF.